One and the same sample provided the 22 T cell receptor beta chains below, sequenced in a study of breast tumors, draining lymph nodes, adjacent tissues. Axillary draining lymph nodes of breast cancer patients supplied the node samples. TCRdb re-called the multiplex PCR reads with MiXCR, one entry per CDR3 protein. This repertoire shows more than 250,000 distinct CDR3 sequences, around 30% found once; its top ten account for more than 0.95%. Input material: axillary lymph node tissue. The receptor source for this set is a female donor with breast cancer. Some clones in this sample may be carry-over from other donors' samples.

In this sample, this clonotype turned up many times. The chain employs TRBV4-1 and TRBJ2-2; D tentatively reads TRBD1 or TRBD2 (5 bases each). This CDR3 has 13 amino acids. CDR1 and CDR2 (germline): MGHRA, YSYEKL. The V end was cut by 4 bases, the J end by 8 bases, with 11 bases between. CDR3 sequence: CASSRQGAGELFF. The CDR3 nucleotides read TGCGCCAGCAGCCGCCAGGGAGCTGGGGAGCTGTTTTTT.

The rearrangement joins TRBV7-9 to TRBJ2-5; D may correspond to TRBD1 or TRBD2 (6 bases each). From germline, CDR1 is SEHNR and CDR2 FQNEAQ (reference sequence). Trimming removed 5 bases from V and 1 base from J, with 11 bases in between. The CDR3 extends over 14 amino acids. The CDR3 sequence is CASSPEGGQETQYF. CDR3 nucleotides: TGTGCCAGCAGCCCCGAGGGGGGCCAAGAGACCCAGTACTTC.

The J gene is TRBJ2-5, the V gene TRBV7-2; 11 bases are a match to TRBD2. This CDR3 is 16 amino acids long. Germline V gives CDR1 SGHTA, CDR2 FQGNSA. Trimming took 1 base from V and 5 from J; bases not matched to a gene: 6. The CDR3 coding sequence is TGTGCCAGCAGCTTAGTAGCGGGAGGGCCGGGGGAGACCCAGTACTTC. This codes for CASSLVAGGPGETQYF.

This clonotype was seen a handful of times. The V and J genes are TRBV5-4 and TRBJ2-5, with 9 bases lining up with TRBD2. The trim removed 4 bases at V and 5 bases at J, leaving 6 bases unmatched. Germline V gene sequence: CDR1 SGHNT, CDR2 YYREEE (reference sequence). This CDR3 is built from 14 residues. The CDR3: CASSRVAGVETQYF. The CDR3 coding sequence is TGTGCCAGCAGCAGGGTAGCGGGAGTGGAGACCCAGTACTTC.

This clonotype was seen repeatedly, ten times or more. CDR3 loop: CAWRVSYEQYF. In nucleotides, the CDR3 is TGTGCCTGGAGGGTGTCCTACGAGCAGTACTTC. The chain carries TRBV30 and TRBJ2-7; D is unclear. Trimming pared 3 bases from V and 1 base from J, leaving 4 bases between. Germline V gene lookup returns CDR1 GTSNPN and CDR2 SVGIG (reference sequence). This CDR3 contains 11 residues.

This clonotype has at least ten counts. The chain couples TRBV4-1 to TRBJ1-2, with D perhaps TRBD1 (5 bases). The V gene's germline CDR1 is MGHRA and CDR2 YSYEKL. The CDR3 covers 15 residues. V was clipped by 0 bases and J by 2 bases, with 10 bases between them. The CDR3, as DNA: TGCGCCAGCAGCCAAGAGGCCAGGGTGAACTATGGCTACACCTTC. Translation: CASSQEARVNYGYTF.

The CDR3 spells CAWSLGQNSNQPQHF. The CDR3 DNA is TGTGCCTGGAGTCTGGGACAGAATAGCAATCAGCCCCAGCATTTT. The rearrangement uses TRBV30 and TRBJ1-5; 7 bases map to TRBD1. Per the germline V gene, CDR1 is GTSNPN and CDR2 is SVGIG (reference sequence). The V and J ends lost 2 bases and 0 bases, in that order; junction bases with no gene match: 4. The CDR3 has 15 residues.

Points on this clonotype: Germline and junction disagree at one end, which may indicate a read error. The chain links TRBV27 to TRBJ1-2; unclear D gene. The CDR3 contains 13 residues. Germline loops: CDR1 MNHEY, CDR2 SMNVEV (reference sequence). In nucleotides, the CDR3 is TGTGCCAGCGGTTTCGGACCCTGGGGTGGCTACACCTTC. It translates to CASGFGPWGGYTF.

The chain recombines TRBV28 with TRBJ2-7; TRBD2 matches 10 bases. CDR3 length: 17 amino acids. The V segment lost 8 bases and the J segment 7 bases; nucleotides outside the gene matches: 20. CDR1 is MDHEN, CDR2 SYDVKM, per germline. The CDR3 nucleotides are TGTGCCAGCGCCCCAATCCCAAGGAGCGGGAGGGCTCAAGAGCAGTACTTC. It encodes CASAPIPRSGRAQEQYF.

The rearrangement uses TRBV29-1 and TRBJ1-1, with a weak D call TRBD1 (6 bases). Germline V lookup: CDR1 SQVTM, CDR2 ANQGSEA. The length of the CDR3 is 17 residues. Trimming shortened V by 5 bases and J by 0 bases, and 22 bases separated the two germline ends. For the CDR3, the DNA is TGCAGCGTTAAACCCCCGGGGGCGGAATGGATGAACACTGAAGCTTTCTTT. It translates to CSVKPPGAEWMNTEAFF.

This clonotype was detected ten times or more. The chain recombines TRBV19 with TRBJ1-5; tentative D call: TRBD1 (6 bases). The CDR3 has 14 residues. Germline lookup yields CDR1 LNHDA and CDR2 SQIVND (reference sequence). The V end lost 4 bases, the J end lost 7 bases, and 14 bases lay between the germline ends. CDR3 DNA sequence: TGTGCCAGTAGTAACAGGGTTCTAGGGCAGCCCCAGCATTTT. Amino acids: CASSNRVLGQPQHF. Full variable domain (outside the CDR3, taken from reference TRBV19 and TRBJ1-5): DGGITQSPKYLFRKEGQNVTLSCEQNLNHDAMYWYRQDPGQGLRLIYYSQIVNDFQKGDIAEGYSVSREKKESFPLTVTSAQKNPTAFYLCASSNRVLGQPQHFGDGTRLSIL.

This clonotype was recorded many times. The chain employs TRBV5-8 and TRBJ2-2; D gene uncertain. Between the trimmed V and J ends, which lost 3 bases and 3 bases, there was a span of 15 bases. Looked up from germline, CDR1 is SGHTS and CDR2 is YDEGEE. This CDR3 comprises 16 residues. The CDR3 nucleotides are TGTGCCAGCAGCTCATATTCACAACACTACACCGGGGAGCTGTTTTTT. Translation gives CASSSYSQHYTGELFF.

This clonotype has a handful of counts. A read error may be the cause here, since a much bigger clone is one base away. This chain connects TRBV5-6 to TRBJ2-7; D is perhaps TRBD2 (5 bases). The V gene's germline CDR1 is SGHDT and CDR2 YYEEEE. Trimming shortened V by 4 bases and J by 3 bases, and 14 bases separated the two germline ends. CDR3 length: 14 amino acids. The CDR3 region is CASSLLGADYEQYF. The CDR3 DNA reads TGTGCCAGCAGCCTCCTAGGAGCGGACTACGAGCAGTACTTC.

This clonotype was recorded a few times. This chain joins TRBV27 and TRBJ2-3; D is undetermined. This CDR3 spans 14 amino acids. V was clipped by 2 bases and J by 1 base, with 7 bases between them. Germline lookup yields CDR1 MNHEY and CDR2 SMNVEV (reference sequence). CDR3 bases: TGTGCCAGCAGTTTAATATTAGGCACAGATACGCAGTATTTT. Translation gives CASSLILGTDTQYF.

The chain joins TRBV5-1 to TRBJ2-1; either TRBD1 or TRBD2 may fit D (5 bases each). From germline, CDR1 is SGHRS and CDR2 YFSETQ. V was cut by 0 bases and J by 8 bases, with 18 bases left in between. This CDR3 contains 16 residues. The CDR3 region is CASSLGLGEVGDEQFF. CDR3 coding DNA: TGCGCCAGCAGCTTGGGGCTGGGGGAAGTCGGCGATGAGCAGTTCTTC.

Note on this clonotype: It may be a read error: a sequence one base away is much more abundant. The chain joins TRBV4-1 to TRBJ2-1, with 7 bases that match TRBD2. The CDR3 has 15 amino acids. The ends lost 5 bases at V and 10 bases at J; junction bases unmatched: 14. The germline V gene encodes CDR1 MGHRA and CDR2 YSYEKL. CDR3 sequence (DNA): TGCGCCAGCAGCGCTCTGCTAGCGGCATCCTACGAGCAGTTCTTC. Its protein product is CASSALLAASYEQFF.

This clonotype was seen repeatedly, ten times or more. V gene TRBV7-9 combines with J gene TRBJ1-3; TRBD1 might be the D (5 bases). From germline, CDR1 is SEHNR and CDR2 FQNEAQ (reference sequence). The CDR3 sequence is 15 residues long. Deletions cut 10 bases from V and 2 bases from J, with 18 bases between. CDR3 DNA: TGTGCCACCGTCCTTGGGGGATGGGCTGGAAACACCATATATTTT. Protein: CATVLGGWAGNTIYF.

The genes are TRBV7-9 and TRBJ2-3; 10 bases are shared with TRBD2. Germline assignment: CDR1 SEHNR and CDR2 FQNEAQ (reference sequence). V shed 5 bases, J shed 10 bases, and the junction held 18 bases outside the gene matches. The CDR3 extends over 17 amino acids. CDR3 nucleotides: TGTGCCAGCAGCCAAGATCAGGAGCGGGAGGGCCTAAATCCGCAGTATTTT. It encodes CASSQDQEREGLNPQYF.

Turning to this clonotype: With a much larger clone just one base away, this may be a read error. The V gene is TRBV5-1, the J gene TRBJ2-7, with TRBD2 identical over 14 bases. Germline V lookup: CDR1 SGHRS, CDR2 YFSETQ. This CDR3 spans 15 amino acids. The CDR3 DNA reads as TGCACCAGCAGCCCTGGGACTAGCGGGAGTTACGAGCAGTACTTC. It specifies CTSSPGTSGSYEQYF.

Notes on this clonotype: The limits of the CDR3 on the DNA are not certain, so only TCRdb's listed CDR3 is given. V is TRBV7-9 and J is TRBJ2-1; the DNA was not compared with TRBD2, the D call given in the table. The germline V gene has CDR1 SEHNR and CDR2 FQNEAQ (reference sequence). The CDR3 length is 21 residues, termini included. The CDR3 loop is CASSFYICSAIGGSSYNEQFF.

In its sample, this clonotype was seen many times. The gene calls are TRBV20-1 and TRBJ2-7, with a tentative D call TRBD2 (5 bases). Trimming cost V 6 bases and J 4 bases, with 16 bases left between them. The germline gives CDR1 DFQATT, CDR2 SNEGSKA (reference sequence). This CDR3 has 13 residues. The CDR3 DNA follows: TGCAGTGCCGGTCGAGGGAGTCTGTACGAGCAGTACTTC. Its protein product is CSAGRGSLYEQYF.

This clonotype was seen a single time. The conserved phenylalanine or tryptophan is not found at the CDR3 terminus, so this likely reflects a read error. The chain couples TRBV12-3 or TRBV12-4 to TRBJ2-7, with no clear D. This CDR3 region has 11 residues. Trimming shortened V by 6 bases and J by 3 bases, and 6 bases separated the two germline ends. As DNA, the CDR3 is TGTGCCAGCAGGGGCTTCTACGAGCAGTACCTC. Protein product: CASRGFYEQYL.